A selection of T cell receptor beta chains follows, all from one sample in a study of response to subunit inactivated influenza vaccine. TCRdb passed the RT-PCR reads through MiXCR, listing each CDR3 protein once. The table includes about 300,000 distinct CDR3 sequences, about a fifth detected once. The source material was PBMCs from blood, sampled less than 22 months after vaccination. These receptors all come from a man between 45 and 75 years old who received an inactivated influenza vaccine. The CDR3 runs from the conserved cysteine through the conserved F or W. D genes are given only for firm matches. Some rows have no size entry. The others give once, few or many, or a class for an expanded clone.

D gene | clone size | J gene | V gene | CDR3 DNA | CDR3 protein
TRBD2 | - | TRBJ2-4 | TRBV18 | TGTGCCAGCTCACAGAATGACGGACTAGCGGGGGGCTACCAAAACATTCAGTACTTC | CASSQNDGLAGGYQNIQYF
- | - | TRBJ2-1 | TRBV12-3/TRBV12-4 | TGTGCCAGCAGTTTATCGGGGGAGTACAATGAGCAGTTCTTC | CASSLSGEYNEQFF
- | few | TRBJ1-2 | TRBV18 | TGTGCCAGCTCCCCGGGGCCGGCGGTTAACTATGGCTACACCTTC | CASSPGPAVNYGYTF
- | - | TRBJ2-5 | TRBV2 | TGTGCCAGCAGTGCTGAGCGACTGGAGACCCAGTACTTC | CASSAERLETQYF
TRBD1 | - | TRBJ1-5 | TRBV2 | TGTGCCAGCACCGGAGGGGGCCAGCCCCAGCATTTT | CASTGGGQPQHF
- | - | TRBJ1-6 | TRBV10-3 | TGTGCCATCAGCATAGGGGACGGATATAATTCACCCCTCCACTTT | CAISIGDGYNSPLHF
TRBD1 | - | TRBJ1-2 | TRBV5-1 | TGCGCCAGCAGCTTGGCCTTAGGACAGGGTTATGGCTACACCTTC | CASSLALGQGYGYTF
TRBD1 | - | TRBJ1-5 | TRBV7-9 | TGTGCCAGCAGTCCCAGACAGGGGGCTTCCACTCAGCCCCAGCATTTT | CASSPRQGASTQPQHF
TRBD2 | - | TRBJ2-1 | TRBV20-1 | TGCAGTGCTAGAGATCTTTTTGGACTAGCGGGAGTAAAGGGCGGGGATGAGCAGTTCTTC | CSARDLFGLAGVKGGDEQFF
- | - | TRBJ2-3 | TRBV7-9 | TGTGCCAGCAGCTCAGTAGGAGATACGCAGTATTTT | CASSSVGDTQYF
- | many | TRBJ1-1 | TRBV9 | TGTGCCAGCAGCTTCGGGCCGGAGGGGACTGAAGCTTTCTTT | CASSFGPEGTEAFF
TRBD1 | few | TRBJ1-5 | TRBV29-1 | TGCAGCGTCGCCCGGGACAGATATCAGCCCCAGCATTTT | CSVARDRYQPQHF
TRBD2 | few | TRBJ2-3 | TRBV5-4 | TGTGCCAGCAGCTTTAGCGGGGGGGCCCCAGATACGCAGTATTTT | CASSFSGGAPDTQYF
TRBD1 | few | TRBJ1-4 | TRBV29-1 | TGCAGCGTGGGAAGACAGGGTGAAAAACTGTTTTTT | CSVGRQGEKLFF